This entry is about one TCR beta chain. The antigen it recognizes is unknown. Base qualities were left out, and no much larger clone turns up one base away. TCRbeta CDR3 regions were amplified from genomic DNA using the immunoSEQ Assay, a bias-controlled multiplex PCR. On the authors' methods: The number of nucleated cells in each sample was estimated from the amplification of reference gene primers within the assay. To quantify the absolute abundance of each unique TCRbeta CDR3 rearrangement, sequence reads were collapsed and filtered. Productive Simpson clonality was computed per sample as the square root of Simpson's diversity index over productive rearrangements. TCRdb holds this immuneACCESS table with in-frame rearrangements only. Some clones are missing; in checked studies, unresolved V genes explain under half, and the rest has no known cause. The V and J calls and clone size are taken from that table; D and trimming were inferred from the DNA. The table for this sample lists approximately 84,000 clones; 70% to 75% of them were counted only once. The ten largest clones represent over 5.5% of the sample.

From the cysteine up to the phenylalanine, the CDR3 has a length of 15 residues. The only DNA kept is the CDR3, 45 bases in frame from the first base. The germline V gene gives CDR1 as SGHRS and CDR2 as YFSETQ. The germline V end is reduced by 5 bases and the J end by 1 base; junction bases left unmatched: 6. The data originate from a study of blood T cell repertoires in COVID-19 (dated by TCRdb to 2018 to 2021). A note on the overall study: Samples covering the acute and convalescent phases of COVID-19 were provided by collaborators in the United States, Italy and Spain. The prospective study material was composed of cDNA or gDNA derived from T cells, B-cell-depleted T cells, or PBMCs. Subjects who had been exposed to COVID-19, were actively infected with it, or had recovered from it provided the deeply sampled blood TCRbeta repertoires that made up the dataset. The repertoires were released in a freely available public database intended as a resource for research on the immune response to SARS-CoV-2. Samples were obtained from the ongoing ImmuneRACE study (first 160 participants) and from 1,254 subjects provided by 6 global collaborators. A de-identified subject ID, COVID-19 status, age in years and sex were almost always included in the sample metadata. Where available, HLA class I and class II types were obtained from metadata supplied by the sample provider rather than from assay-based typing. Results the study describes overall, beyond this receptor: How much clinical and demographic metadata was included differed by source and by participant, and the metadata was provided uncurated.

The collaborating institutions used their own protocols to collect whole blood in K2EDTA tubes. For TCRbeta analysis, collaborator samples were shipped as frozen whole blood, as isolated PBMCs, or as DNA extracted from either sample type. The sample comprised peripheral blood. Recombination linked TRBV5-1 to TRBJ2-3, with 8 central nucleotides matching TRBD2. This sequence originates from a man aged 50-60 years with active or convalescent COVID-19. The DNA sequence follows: TGCGCCAGCAGTCCCTTCGGGGGGGGCACAGATACGCAGTATTTT. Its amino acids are CASSPFGGGTDTQYF.